A selection of T cell receptor beta chains follows, all from one sample in a study of T-cell memory formation after mild COVID-19. TCRdb reprocessed the 5' RACE reads with MiXCR, giving one entry per CDR3 protein. The sample consists of about 600,000 distinct CDR3 sequences, less than 25% of them appearing once. Sequencing was performed on PBMCs or a T cell subset sorted from them (not recorded which). These receptors were collected from an adult woman who had mild COVID-19 (a few samples of this study predate the infection). Cell type and time point are not known. Each CDR3 is given with its conserved first and last residue. A D gene is named only where the DNA matches it firmly. Rows may omit the clone size; those that give it use once, few, many or a size class.

V	D	J	size	DNA	CDR3
TRBV12-3/TRBV12-4	.	TRBJ1-2	.	TGTGCCAGCAGCCCGAAAGGGGGGGCGCGAGGCTATGGCTACACCTTC	CASSPKGGARGYGYTF
TRBV23-1	.	TRBJ2-7	few	TGCGCCAGCACGCTTAGCGGACTCTCCTACGAGCAGTACTTC	CASTLSGLSYEQYF
TRBV3-1	.	TRBJ2-7	.	TGTGCCAGCAGCCAAGATAATCCCCGGGGGATCTACGAGCAGTACTTC	CASSQDNPRGIYEQYF
TRBV4-1	.	TRBJ2-7	.	TGCGCCAGCAGCCAAGATAGCTTACAGACCTACGAGCAGTACTTC	CASSQDSLQTYEQYF
TRBV12-3/TRBV12-4	TRBD2	TRBJ2-1	.	TGTGCCAGCAGCCCCCGGACTAGCGGCAACAATGAGCAGTTCTTC	CASSPRTSGNNEQFF
TRBV12-3/TRBV12-4	.	TRBJ2-5	.	TGTGCCAGCAGTTCCGGATTACAGGCCGAGACCCAGTACTTC	CASSSGLQAETQYF
TRBV20-1	.	TRBJ2-3	few	TGCAGTGCTAGAGATCACGGACCAGATACGCAGTATTTT	CSARDHGPDTQYF
TRBV4-1	TRBD1	TRBJ2-1	.	TGCGCCAGCAGCCAACAGGGACAGGGGAATAGCTTGCAGTTCTTC	CASSQQGQGNSLQFF
TRBV27	TRBD2	TRBJ2-7	.	TGTGCCAGCAGACGGACTAGCGGGGGGGCCTACGAGCAGTACTTC	CASRRTSGGAYEQYF
TRBV18	TRBD1	TRBJ1-2	.	TGTGCCAGCTCGCCAGAACGACAGGGGATAGATGGCTACACCTTC	CASSPERQGIDGYTF
TRBV10-2	TRBD2	TRBJ2-7	many	TGCGCCAGCAGTGAAGGCCAGGGAGGGCCCTACGAGCAGTACTTC	CASSEGQGGPYEQYF
TRBV18	.	TRBJ2-7	few	TGTGCCAGCTCACCCCCCGGACCTCGAAAAGAGCAGTACTTC	CASSPPGPRKEQYF
TRBV7-6	.	TRBJ2-3	few	TGTGCCAGCAGTCCCACGGGGGGCCCCACAGATACGCAGTATTTT	CASSPTGGPTDTQYF
TRBV4-1	TRBD2	TRBJ2-5	once	TGCGCCAGCAGCCAAGAGAAACGGGAGAGCGGGAGTGAGACCCAGTACTTC	CASSQEKRESGSETQYF
TRBV15	.	TRBJ1-2	.	TGTGCCACCAGCCCGGACCGCAACTATGGCTACACCTTC	CATSPDRNYGYTF
TRBV11-2	.	TRBJ2-7	few	TGTGCCAGCACTGAGATACTGTACTCGCCCGCCTACGAGCAGTACTTC	CASTEILYSPAYEQYF
TRBV5-1	TRBD1	TRBJ1-2	.	TGCGCCAGCAGCTGGGCCGGACAGGGTGGCGGCTACACCTTC	CASSWAGQGGGYTF
TRBV20-1	TRBD1	TRBJ2-1	many	TGCAGCGAGAGGAGACAGGGTGGGAATGAGCAGTTCTTC	CSERRQGGNEQFF
TRBV3-1	.	TRBJ1-1	few	TGTGCCAGCAGCCAAGTGGGCAACCAAAAAGCTTTCTTT	CASSQVGNQKAFF
TRBV7-2	TRBD2	TRBJ2-3	.	TGTGCCAGCAGCTCCGGTAGCGGGAGAGGAGGAACAGATACGCAGTATTTT	CASSSGSGRGGTDTQYF
TRBV5-6	.	TRBJ1-1	.	TGTGCCAGCAACCATCGGAGATCCGTTGAAGCTTTCTTT	CASNHRRSVEAFF
TRBV4-2	TRBD2	TRBJ2-1	few	TGTGCCAGCAGCCGGGCTAGCGGGGGGGTTTACAATGAGCAGTTCTTC	CASSRASGGVYNEQFF
TRBV25-1	TRBD1	TRBJ2-7	.	TGTGCCAGCAGTGACGTCGGACAGGGAGGCAAGCAGTACTTC	CASSDVGQGGKQYF
TRBV29-1	TRBD2	TRBJ2-1	few	TGCAGCGTCGTAGCGGGTTTGAGCTCCTACAATGAGCAGTTCTTC	CSVVAGLSSYNEQFF
TRBV2	.	TRBJ2-1	.	TGTGCCAGCAGTGATCAGCGTGGGCAGTTCTTC	CASSDQRGQFF
TRBV4-3	TRBD1	TRBJ2-7	.	TGCGCCAGCAGCCTAGAGGGGACAGGCATTTCCTACGAGCAGTACTTC	CASSLEGTGISYEQYF
TRBV24-1	.	TRBJ2-2	few	TGTGCCACCAGTGATTTTGGTTGGAGGGGCGACACCGGGGAGCTGTTTTTT	CATSDFGWRGDTGELFF
TRBV7-3	TRBD2	TRBJ2-2	.	TGTGCCAGCAGTTTTAGCGGGAGAAACGGGGAGCTGTTTTTT	CASSFSGRNGELFF
TRBV27	TRBD1	TRBJ1-1	.	TGTGCCAGCAGCCTATCTCCGACAGGGTCTGGAGCTTTCTTT	CASSLSPTGSGAFF
TRBV4-1	.	TRBJ2-1	few	TGCGCCAGCAGCCACAGAAGGGGTTTTTACGAGGCCACGGGTATAGATGAGCAGTTCTTC	CASSHRRGFYEATGIDEQFF
TRBV7-2	.	TRBJ2-3	few	TGTGCCAGCAGCTTAGGAGGGGGAGAGCCGTTTACGCAGTATTTT	CASSLGGGEPFTQYF
TRBV3-1	.	TRBJ1-6	.	TGTGCCAGCAGCCAAGTCGGAGGTGTTACCTATAATTCACCCCTCCACTTT	CASSQVGGVTYNSPLHF
TRBV20-1	TRBD1	TRBJ2-1	.	TGCAGTGCTAGGACAGGGGCCTCCTACAATGAGCAGTTCTTC	CSARTGASYNEQFF
TRBV12-3/TRBV12-4	TRBD2	TRBJ2-5	few	TGTGCCAGCAGTTGGACTAGCGGGGGGGCCGGTTCCCAAGAGACCCAGTACTTC	CASSWTSGGAGSQETQYF
TRBV20-1	.	TRBJ2-7	few	TGCAGTGCTAACCAGGAAGGGTCCACCTACGAGCAGTACTTC	CSANQEGSTYEQYF
TRBV10-3	TRBD1	TRBJ2-7	few	TGTGCCATCAGTAAGGGGACAGGGGCGTCCGAGCAGTACTTC	CAISKGTGASEQYF
TRBV5-4	.	TRBJ2-1	few	TGTGCCAGCACCCCGGGGAGTCACGATGAGCAGTTCTTC	CASTPGSHDEQFF
TRBV7-9	TRBD2	TRBJ2-1	many	TGTGCCAGCAGCACGGGACTAGCGGGGGACAATGAGCAGTTCTTC	CASSTGLAGDNEQFF
TRBV20-1	TRBD2	TRBJ2-7	few	TGCAGTGCTCCCTGGGGGGGATTCGACGAGCAGTACTTC	CSAPWGGFDEQYF
TRBV7-9	TRBD2	TRBJ2-1	.	TGTGCCAGCAGCTCCCGGACTAGCCCGAGCTCCTACAATGAGCAGTTCTTC	CASSSRTSPSSYNEQFF
TRBV2	.	TRBJ1-5	few	TGTGCCAGCAGTGAAGCGCTCGGCCATCAGCCCCAGCATTTT	CASSEALGHQPQHF
TRBV29-1	.	TRBJ2-1	few	TGCAGCGTTGTATGGACCTCCAGGGACAATGAGCAGTTCTTC	CSVVWTSRDNEQFF
TRBV15	TRBD2	TRBJ2-1	.	TGTGCCACCAGCAGAGACCGCGGGAGAGTGAATGAGCAGTTCTTC	CATSRDRGRVNEQFF
TRBV18	.	TRBJ2-5	few	TGTGCCAGCTCACCGGGGCTTCAGGACCAGTACTTC	CASSPGLQDQYF
TRBV5-1	TRBD1	TRBJ2-7	once	TGCGCCAGCGGCCCCGGGACAGGACCCTACGAGCAGTACTTC	CASGPGTGPYEQYF
TRBV12-3/TRBV12-4	TRBD1	TRBJ1-1	few	TGTGCCAGCAGCCGGGACAGGCTGAACACTGAAGCTTTCTTT	CASSRDRLNTEAFF
TRBV7-9	.	TRBJ2-3	few	TGTGCCAGCAGCAAGAGGACCCTCCCTACTAGCACAGATACGCAGTATTTT	CASSKRTLPTSTDTQYF
TRBV5-1	TRBD2	TRBJ2-7	.	TGCGCCAGCAGCTTGGGTTTCCAGCGGGGATCCTACGAGCAGTACTTC	CASSLGFQRGSYEQYF
TRBV10-3	.	TRBJ1-2	.	TGTGCCATCAGTGAGAGTGTAAGGAGGGCTTACCAGGACTATGGCTACACCTTC	CAISESVRRAYQDYGYTF
TRBV5-1	.	TRBJ1-5	.	TGCGCCAGCAGCTTGGATGCGTGGGGTAGCAATCAGCCCCAGCATTTT	CASSLDAWGSNQPQHF
TRBV7-3	.	TRBJ1-2	few	TGTGCCAGCAGCTTCGGGGAGGGCTATGGCTACACCTTC	CASSFGEGYGYTF
TRBV10-1	TRBD2	TRBJ2-4	.	TGCGCCAGCAGTGTTCAAGCGGGGAGAACTAAAAACATTCAGTACTTC	CASSVQAGRTKNIQYF
TRBV7-9	.	TRBJ2-7	.	TGTGCCAGCCCCGGGGCCAACGAGCAGTACTTC	CASPGANEQYF
TRBV29-1	.	TRBJ2-1	.	TGCAGCGCGAACAGACAGTCTTCCTACAATGAGCAGTTCTTC	CSANRQSSYNEQFF
TRBV4-3	.	TRBJ1-5	.	TGCGCCAGCAGCCAAGATATCGGCAATCAGCCCCAGCATTTT	CASSQDIGNQPQHF